These T cell receptor beta chains were read from a single sample in a study of Graves' ophthalmopathy and Graves' hyperthyroidism. TCRdb reprocessed the multiplex PCR reads with MiXCR, giving one entry per CDR3 protein. This table holds some 240,000 distinct CDR3 sequences, around 50% found once. The material sequenced was peripheral blood. The receptors stem from an adult man with Graves' ophthalmopathy. Each CDR3 is given with its conserved first and last residue. Fields, in order: J gene, CDR3 length, V gene, D gene, clone size, CDR3 DNA, CDR3 protein. A D gene is named only where the DNA matches it firmly. Not every row has a clone size; where given, it reads once, few, many or a size class.

J gene: TRBJ2-7; CDR3 length: 11; V gene: TRBV5-6; D gene: -; clone size: -; CDR3 DNA: TGTGCCAGCGAGGGGTCCTACGAGCAGTACTTC; CDR3 protein: CASEGSYEQYF
J gene: TRBJ1-2; CDR3 length: 16; V gene: TRBV7-9; D gene: TRBD1; clone size: -; CDR3 DNA: TGTGCCAGCAGCCAAGATTGGGCAGGGGGAAACTATGGCTACACCTTC; CDR3 protein: CASSQDWAGGNYGYTF
J gene: TRBJ2-7; CDR3 length: 14; V gene: TRBV5-4; D gene: -; clone size: -; CDR3 DNA: TGTGCCAGCAGCTTAGTGCGCCTGGGGCACGAGCAGTACTTC; CDR3 protein: CASSLVRLGHEQYF
J gene: TRBJ1-2; CDR3 length: 13; V gene: TRBV30; D gene: -; clone size: once; CDR3 DNA: TGTGCCTGGACTCTGGGGGGGAACTATGGCTACACCTTC; CDR3 protein: CAWTLGGNYGYTF
J gene: TRBJ1-1; CDR3 length: 15; V gene: TRBV15; D gene: -; clone size: -; CDR3 DNA: TGTGCCACCAGCAGAGTATGGTTGGGCGGCACTGAAGCTTTCTTT; CDR3 protein: CATSRVWLGGTEAFF
J gene: TRBJ2-5; CDR3 length: 15; V gene: TRBV7-3; D gene: -; clone size: -; CDR3 DNA: TGTGCCAGCAGCTTAGGTTGGCAGGGCGGGGAGACCCAGTACTTC; CDR3 protein: CASSLGWQGGETQYF
J gene: TRBJ1-2; CDR3 length: 12; V gene: TRBV12-3/TRBV12-4; D gene: -; clone size: -; CDR3 DNA: TGTGCCAGCAGTTCCCTGGGAACTGGCTACACCTTC; CDR3 protein: CASSSLGTGYTF
J gene: TRBJ1-5; CDR3 length: 13; V gene: TRBV28; D gene: -; clone size: -; CDR3 DNA: TGTGCCAGCAGGGGGACGGACAATCAGCCCCAGCATTTT; CDR3 protein: CASRGTDNQPQHF
J gene: TRBJ2-7; CDR3 length: 12; V gene: TRBV10-2; D gene: -; clone size: -; CDR3 DNA: TGCGCCAGCAGTGAGTCAAAAGGACATCAGTACTTC; CDR3 protein: CASSESKGHQYF
J gene: TRBJ2-7; CDR3 length: 12; V gene: TRBV10-2; D gene: -; clone size: few; CDR3 DNA: TGTGCCAGCAGCCAAGAGGGCTACGAGCAGTACTTC; CDR3 protein: CASSQEGYEQYF
J gene: TRBJ1-6; CDR3 length: 16; V gene: TRBV3-1; D gene: -; clone size: once; CDR3 DNA: TGTGCCAGCAGCCAAGCGCGGAGAGGTCCTAATTCACCCCTCCACTTT; CDR3 protein: CASSQARRGPNSPLHF
J gene: TRBJ1-3; CDR3 length: 15; V gene: TRBV28; D gene: -; clone size: -; CDR3 DNA: TGTGCCAGCAGGGCAGGGTTCCTCTCTGGAAACACCATATATTTT; CDR3 protein: CASRAGFLSGNTIYF
J gene: TRBJ1-1; CDR3 length: 14; V gene: TRBV12-3/TRBV12-4; D gene: TRBD1; clone size: -; CDR3 DNA: TGTGCCAACAAGGCCCAGACAGGGTCGGTGGGAGCTTTCTTT; CDR3 protein: CANKAQTGSVGAFF
J gene: TRBJ2-7; CDR3 length: 14; V gene: TRBV7-9; D gene: -; clone size: -; CDR3 DNA: TGTGCCAGCAGCTTGGAACAGGGATTCTACGAGCAGTACTTC; CDR3 protein: CASSLEQGFYEQYF
J gene: TRBJ1-5; CDR3 length: 13; V gene: TRBV2; D gene: -; clone size: few; CDR3 DNA: TGTGCCCGCGGACGGGGCGGTAATCAGCCCCAGCATTTT; CDR3 protein: CARGRGGNQPQHF
J gene: TRBJ1-2; CDR3 length: 15; V gene: TRBV9; D gene: -; clone size: few; CDR3 DNA: TGTGCCAGCAGCCCCTGGGGGCTTGATAACTATGGCTACACCTTC; CDR3 protein: CASSPWGLDNYGYTF
J gene: TRBJ2-7; CDR3 length: 16; V gene: TRBV4-2; D gene: TRBD2; clone size: few; CDR3 DNA: TGTGCCAGCAGCTTAACAGCGGGAGGGCCACGGTACGAGCAGTACTTC; CDR3 protein: CASSLTAGGPRYEQYF
J gene: TRBJ1-2; CDR3 length: 14; V gene: TRBV18; D gene: -; clone size: -; CDR3 DNA: TGTGCCAGCTCACCGGGCAGATCTATGGATGGCTACACCTTC; CDR3 protein: CASSPGRSMDGYTF
J gene: TRBJ2-5; CDR3 length: 15; V gene: TRBV24-1; D gene: TRBD2; clone size: many; CDR3 DNA: TGTGCCACCAGTGATGACCCGGGGGGAGGGGAGACCCAGTACTTC; CDR3 protein: CATSDDPGGGETQYF
J gene: TRBJ2-7; CDR3 length: 13; V gene: TRBV20-1; D gene: TRBD2; clone size: -; CDR3 DNA: TGCAGTGCTAGATGGGAGGGCGCCTACGAGCAGTACTTC; CDR3 protein: CSARWEGAYEQYF
J gene: TRBJ2-7; CDR3 length: 18; V gene: TRBV15; D gene: TRBD1; clone size: -; CDR3 DNA: TGTGCCACCAGCAGAGGGGACAGGGCTCTACCATCCACCTACGAGCAGTACTTC; CDR3 protein: CATSRGDRALPSTYEQYF
J gene: TRBJ1-5; CDR3 length: 15; V gene: TRBV19; D gene: TRBD1; clone size: few; CDR3 DNA: TGTGCCAGTAACCCGGACAGGGGGCTCGGTCAGCCCCAGCATTTT; CDR3 protein: CASNPDRGLGQPQHF
J gene: TRBJ1-6; CDR3 length: 14; V gene: TRBV12-3/TRBV12-4; D gene: TRBD1; clone size: -; CDR3 DNA: TGTGCCAGCAGCCCGGGGACAGGGATATCACCCCTCCACTTT; CDR3 protein: CASSPGTGISPLHF
J gene: TRBJ2-5; CDR3 length: 13; V gene: TRBV9; D gene: -; clone size: few; CDR3 DNA: TGTGCCAGCAGCTTCTGGGTCCAAGAGACCCAGTACTTC; CDR3 protein: CASSFWVQETQYF
J gene: TRBJ2-7; CDR3 length: 14; V gene: TRBV4-1; D gene: -; clone size: few; CDR3 DNA: TGCGCCAGCAGCGCCCAAGCAGGGACCTACGAGCAGTACTTC; CDR3 protein: CASSAQAGTYEQYF
J gene: TRBJ1-1; CDR3 length: 15; V gene: TRBV5-1; D gene: -; clone size: -; CDR3 DNA: TGCGCCAGCACCTTAGGGGACGGACGGGACACTGAAGCTTTCTTT; CDR3 protein: CASTLGDGRDTEAFF
J gene: TRBJ2-2; CDR3 length: 14; V gene: TRBV29-1; D gene: TRBD2; clone size: many; CDR3 DNA: TGCAGCGTCTGGACTAGCGGAAACACCGGGGAGCTGTTTTTT; CDR3 protein: CSVWTSGNTGELFF
J gene: TRBJ1-2; CDR3 length: 14; V gene: TRBV27; D gene: -; clone size: -; CDR3 DNA: TGTGCCAGCAGTTACCGTCCTAGGGGCTATGGCTACACCTTC; CDR3 protein: CASSYRPRGYGYTF
J gene: TRBJ1-6; CDR3 length: 13; V gene: TRBV20-1; D gene: TRBD1; clone size: -; CDR3 DNA: TGCAGTGCCAAAGACAGGGCCAATTCACCCCTCCACTTT; CDR3 protein: CSAKDRANSPLHF
J gene: TRBJ1-6; CDR3 length: 14; V gene: TRBV2; D gene: -; clone size: few; CDR3 DNA: TGTGCCAGCAGTTGGAGCGAGGGAAATTCACCCCTCCACTTT; CDR3 protein: CASSWSEGNSPLHF
J gene: TRBJ2-7; CDR3 length: 14; V gene: TRBV29-1; D gene: TRBD1; clone size: -; CDR3 DNA: TGCAGCGTTGAATTCAGGGGGATTCCCTACGAGCAGTACTTC; CDR3 protein: CSVEFRGIPYEQYF
J gene: TRBJ2-2; CDR3 length: 14; V gene: TRBV10-2; D gene: TRBD1; clone size: -; CDR3 DNA: TGTGCCAGCAGGGGTCAGGGGGCGCTCGGGGAGCTGTTTTTT; CDR3 protein: CASRGQGALGELFF
J gene: TRBJ1-1; CDR3 length: 13; V gene: TRBV15; D gene: -; clone size: few; CDR3 DNA: TGTGCCACCAGCAGAGATAGGGCAGACCAAGCTTTCTTT; CDR3 protein: CATSRDRADQAFF
J gene: TRBJ2-6; CDR3 length: 15; V gene: TRBV12-3/TRBV12-4; D gene: -; clone size: -; CDR3 DNA: TGTGCCAGCAGCCACCGGCGGGCCGGGGCCAACGTCCTGACTTTC; CDR3 protein: CASSHRRAGANVLTF
J gene: TRBJ1-3; CDR3 length: 15; V gene: TRBV10-3; D gene: TRBD1; clone size: many; CDR3 DNA: TGTGCCATCAGTGCCGGACAGGCGGAGAGAAACACCATATATTTT; CDR3 protein: CAISAGQAERNTIYF
J gene: TRBJ1-2; CDR3 length: 13; V gene: TRBV10-2; D gene: TRBD1; clone size: -; CDR3 DNA: TGTGCCAGCAGACAGGACAGGGGAAGGGGCTACACCTTC; CDR3 protein: CASRQDRGRGYTF
J gene: TRBJ1-4; CDR3 length: 16; V gene: TRBV2; D gene: -; clone size: -; CDR3 DNA: TGTGCCAGCAGTGATGGCATAAGGGGGAAGGGTGAAAAACTGTTTTTT; CDR3 protein: CASSDGIRGKGEKLFF
J gene: TRBJ1-5; CDR3 length: 13; V gene: TRBV7-2; D gene: -; clone size: -; CDR3 DNA: TGTGCCAGCAGGAGAACCTCGGATCAGCCCCAGCATTTT; CDR3 protein: CASRRTSDQPQHF
J gene: TRBJ1-5; CDR3 length: 17; V gene: TRBV7-8; D gene: TRBD1; clone size: few; CDR3 DNA: TGTGCCAGCAGCTTACCACGGACAGGGGGATACAATCAGCCCCAGCATTTT; CDR3 protein: CASSLPRTGGYNQPQHF
J gene: TRBJ2-7; CDR3 length: 12; V gene: TRBV5-8; D gene: -; clone size: once; CDR3 DNA: TGTGCCAGCAGAAACGACAGAGGCGAGCAGTACTTC; CDR3 protein: CASRNDRGEQYF
J gene: TRBJ2-2; CDR3 length: 15; V gene: TRBV5-8; D gene: TRBD1; clone size: once; CDR3 DNA: TGTGCCAGCAGCCACGGACAGGGCGGGATCGGGGAGCTGTTTTTT; CDR3 protein: CASSHGQGGIGELFF
J gene: TRBJ2-7; CDR3 length: 14; V gene: TRBV12-5; D gene: TRBD2; clone size: -; CDR3 DNA: TGTGCCAGCAGTCAACGGGACTACTCCTACGAGCAGTACTTC; CDR3 protein: CASSQRDYSYEQYF
J gene: TRBJ1-5; CDR3 length: 14; V gene: TRBV29-1; D gene: -; clone size: -; CDR3 DNA: TGCAGCGCCGTGGGGGGGGATAGCAATCAGCCCCAGCATTTT; CDR3 protein: CSAVGGDSNQPQHF
J gene: TRBJ2-7; CDR3 length: 15; V gene: TRBV7-9; D gene: TRBD2; clone size: -; CDR3 DNA: TGTGCCAGCAGCCCCCCGGGACTAGCGGTTTACGAGCAGTACTTC; CDR3 protein: CASSPPGLAVYEQYF
J gene: TRBJ2-7; CDR3 length: 15; V gene: TRBV20-1; D gene: -; clone size: -; CDR3 DNA: TGCAGTGCTAGAGACTCCGGGACTCCCTCCTACGAGCAGTACTTC; CDR3 protein: CSARDSGTPSYEQYF
J gene: TRBJ2-3; CDR3 length: 15; V gene: TRBV20-1; D gene: TRBD2; clone size: few; CDR3 DNA: TGCAGTGCTAGAGTTAGCGGGACTAGCACAGATACGCAGTATTTT; CDR3 protein: CSARVSGTSTDTQYF
J gene: TRBJ2-2; CDR3 length: 17; V gene: TRBV7-3; D gene: TRBD2; clone size: few; CDR3 DNA: TGTGCCAGCAGCCCTGTCAGCGGGAGAATTGGGACCGGGGAGCTGTTTTTT; CDR3 protein: CASSPVSGRIGTGELFF
J gene: TRBJ2-5; CDR3 length: 14; V gene: TRBV7-6; D gene: -; clone size: -; CDR3 DNA: TGTGCCAGCAGCTTAGAACTAGCCGAGGAGACCCAGTACTTC; CDR3 protein: CASSLELAEETQYF
J gene: TRBJ1-1; CDR3 length: 12; V gene: TRBV4-1; D gene: -; clone size: -; CDR3 DNA: TGTGCCAGCAGCCACATGAACACTGAAGCTTTCTTT; CDR3 protein: CASSHMNTEAFF
J gene: TRBJ2-2; CDR3 length: 15; V gene: TRBV7-2; D gene: TRBD2; clone size: -; CDR3 DNA: TGTGCCAGCAGCCTACAGCGGGGATGGGGCGGGGAGCTGTTTTTT; CDR3 protein: CASSLQRGWGGELFF